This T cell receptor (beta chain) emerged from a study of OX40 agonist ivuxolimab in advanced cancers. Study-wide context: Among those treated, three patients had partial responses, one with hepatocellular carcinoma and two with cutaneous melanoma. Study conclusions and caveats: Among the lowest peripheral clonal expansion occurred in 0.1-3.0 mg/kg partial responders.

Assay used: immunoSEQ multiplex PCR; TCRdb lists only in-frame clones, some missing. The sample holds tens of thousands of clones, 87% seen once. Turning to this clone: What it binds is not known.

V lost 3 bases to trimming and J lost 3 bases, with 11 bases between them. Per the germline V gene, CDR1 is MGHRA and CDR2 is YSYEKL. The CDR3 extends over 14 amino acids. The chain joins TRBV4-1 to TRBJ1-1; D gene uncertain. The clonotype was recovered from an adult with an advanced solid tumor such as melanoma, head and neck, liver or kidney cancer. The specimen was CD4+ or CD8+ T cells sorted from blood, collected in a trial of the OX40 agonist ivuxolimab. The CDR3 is CASSHPLRYTEAFF. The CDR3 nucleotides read TGCGCCAGCAGCCATCCCCTAAGGTACACTGAAGCTTTCTTT.